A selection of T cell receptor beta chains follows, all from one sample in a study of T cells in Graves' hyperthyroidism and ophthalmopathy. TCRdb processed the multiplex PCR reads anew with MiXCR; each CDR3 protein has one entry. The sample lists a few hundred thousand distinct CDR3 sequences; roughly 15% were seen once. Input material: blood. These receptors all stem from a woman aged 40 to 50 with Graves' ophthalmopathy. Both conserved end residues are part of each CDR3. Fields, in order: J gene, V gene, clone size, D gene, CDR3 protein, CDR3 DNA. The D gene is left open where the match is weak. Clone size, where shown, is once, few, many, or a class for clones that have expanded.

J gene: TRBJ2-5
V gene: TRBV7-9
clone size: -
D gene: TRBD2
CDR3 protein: CASSSGTSHRGTQYF
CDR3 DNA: TGTGCCAGCAGCTCCGGGACTAGCCACCGGGGGACCCAGTACTTC

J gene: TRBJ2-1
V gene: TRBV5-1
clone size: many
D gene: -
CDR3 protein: CASSSGLSPSYNEQFF
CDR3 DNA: TGCGCCAGCAGCTCTGGACTCTCACCCTCCTACAATGAGCAGTTCTTC

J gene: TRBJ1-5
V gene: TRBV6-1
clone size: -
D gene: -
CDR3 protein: CTSSEVGGSNQPQHF
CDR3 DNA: TGTACCAGCAGCGAAGTAGGGGGTAGCAATCAGCCCCAGCATTTT

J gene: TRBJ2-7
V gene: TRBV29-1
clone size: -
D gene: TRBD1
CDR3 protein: CSVETGGIEQYF
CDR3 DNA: TGCAGCGTTGAGACAGGGGGGATCGAGCAGTACTTC

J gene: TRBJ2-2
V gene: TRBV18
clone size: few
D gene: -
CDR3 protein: CASSPPTKTGELFF
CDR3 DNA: TGTGCCAGCTCACCACCGACGAAAACCGGGGAGCTGTTTTTT

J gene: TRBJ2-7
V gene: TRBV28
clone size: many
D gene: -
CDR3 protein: CASSLWGGGEQYF
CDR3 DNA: TGTGCCAGCAGTTTATGGGGAGGAGGCGAGCAGTACTTC

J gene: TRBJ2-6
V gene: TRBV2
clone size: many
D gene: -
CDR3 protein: CASTGLSSGANVLTF
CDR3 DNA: TGTGCCAGCACAGGGCTGAGCTCTGGGGCCAACGTCCTGACTTTC

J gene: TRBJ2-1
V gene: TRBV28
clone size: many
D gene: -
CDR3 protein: CASRKHGFDEQFF
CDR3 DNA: TGTGCCAGCAGGAAACATGGGTTTGATGAGCAGTTCTTC

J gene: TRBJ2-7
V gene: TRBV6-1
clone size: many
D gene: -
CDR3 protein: CASGHSRDPSHEQYF
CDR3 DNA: TGTGCCAGCGGACATTCCCGGGACCCTTCTCACGAGCAGTACTTC

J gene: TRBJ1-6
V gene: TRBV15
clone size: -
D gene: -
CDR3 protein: CATSRDRANSPLHF
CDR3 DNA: TGTGCCACCAGCAGAGATCGGGCAAATTCACCCCTCCACTTT

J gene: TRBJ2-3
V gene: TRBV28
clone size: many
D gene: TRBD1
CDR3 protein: CASSLMTGGADTQYF
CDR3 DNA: TGTGCCAGCAGTTTGATGACAGGGGGTGCAGATACGCAGTATTTT

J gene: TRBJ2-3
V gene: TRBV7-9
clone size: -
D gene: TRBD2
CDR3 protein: CASSFGTSGRGNTDTQYF
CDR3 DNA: TGTGCCAGCAGCTTTGGGACTAGCGGGAGAGGCAACACAGATACGCAGTATTTT

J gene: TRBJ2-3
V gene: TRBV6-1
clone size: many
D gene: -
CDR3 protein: CATSRRGASTDTQYF
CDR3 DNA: TGTGCCACCTCACGACGGGGGGCTAGCACAGATACGCAGTATTTT

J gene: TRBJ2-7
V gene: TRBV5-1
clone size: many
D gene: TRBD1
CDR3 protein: CASSLAFGQGYYEQYF
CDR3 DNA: TGCGCCAGCAGCTTGGCCTTCGGACAGGGTTACTACGAGCAGTACTTC

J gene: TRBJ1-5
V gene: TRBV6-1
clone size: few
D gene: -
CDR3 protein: CASSEGIWSNQPQHF
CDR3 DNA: TGTGCCAGCAGTGAGGGGATATGGAGCAATCAGCCCCAGCATTTT

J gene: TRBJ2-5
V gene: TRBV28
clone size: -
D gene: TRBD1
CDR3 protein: CASTAGGPQETQYF
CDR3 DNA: TGTGCCAGCACCGCAGGGGGCCCCCAAGAGACCCAGTACTTC

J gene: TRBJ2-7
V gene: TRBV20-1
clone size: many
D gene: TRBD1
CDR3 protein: CSARVSGGSRGEQYF
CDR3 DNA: TGCAGTGCTAGAGTTTCAGGGGGCTCACGTGGCGAGCAGTACTTC

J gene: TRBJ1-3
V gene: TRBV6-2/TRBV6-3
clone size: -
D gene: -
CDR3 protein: CASRSTGFGNTIYF
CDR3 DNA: TGTGCCAGCAGAAGTACAGGGTTTGGAAACACCATATATTTT

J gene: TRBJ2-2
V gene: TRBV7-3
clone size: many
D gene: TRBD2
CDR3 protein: CASSLTASGSVRNTGELFF
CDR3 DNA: TGTGCCAGCAGCTTAACGGCTAGCGGGAGTGTGAGGAACACCGGGGAGCTGTTTTTT

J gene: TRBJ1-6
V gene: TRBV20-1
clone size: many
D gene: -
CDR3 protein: CSNSDGSSSYNSPLHF
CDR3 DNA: TGCAGTAACTCGGACGGGTCGAGCTCCTATAATTCACCCCTTCACTTT

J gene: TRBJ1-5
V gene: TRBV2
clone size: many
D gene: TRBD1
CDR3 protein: CASKGQGNSNQPQHF
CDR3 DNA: TGTGCCAGCAAGGGACAGGGTAATAGCAATCAGCCCCAGCATTTT

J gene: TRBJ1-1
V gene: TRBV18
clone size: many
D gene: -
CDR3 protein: CASSPTQGANTEAFF
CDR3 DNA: TGTGCCAGCTCACCAACTCAGGGAGCAAACACTGAAGCTTTCTTT

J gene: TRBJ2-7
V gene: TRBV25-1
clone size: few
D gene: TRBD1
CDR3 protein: CASSDRGTGSSYEQYF
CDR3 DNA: TGTGCCAGCAGTGACCGGGGGACAGGGAGTTCCTACGAGCAGTACTTC

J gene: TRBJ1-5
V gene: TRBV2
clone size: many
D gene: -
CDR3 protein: CASSEMGQHSNQPQHF
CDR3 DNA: TGTGCCAGCAGTGAAATGGGCCAACATAGCAATCAGCCCCAGCATTTT